This passage covers 20 T cell receptor beta chains from one sample sequenced in a study of cytomegalovirus exposure and HLA in healthy donors (dated by TCRdb to the late 2010s). Libraries were constructed by the immunoSEQ multiplex PCR assay. For the multiplex PCR, a mixture combining 60 forward primers for TCR Vbeta segments and 13 reverse primers for TCR Jbeta segments was used. TCRdb took over this immuneACCESS table, retaining in-frame rearrangements with V and J assigned. Such tables are incomplete; in checked studies, under half of the missing clones stem from an unresolved V gene, and the remainder is unexplained. In this sample the table shows 60,000 to 65,000 clones, about 75% of which occur a single time. 20% to 25% of the sample lies in the top ten. The sequenced sample was PBMCs. These receptors originate from a woman between 35 and 50 years old in good health and CMV-seropositive.

The genes are TRBV7-3 and TRBJ1-1; possible D gene TRBD1, 6 bases. The germline V gene has CDR1 SGHTA and CDR2 FQGTGA. V dropped 2 bases and J dropped 7 bases, with 14 bases sitting between them. The CDR3 has 14 amino acids. The CDR3 sequence: CASSLGGASGEAFF. The CDR3 DNA is TGTGCCAGCAGCTTAGGGGGGGCGTCCGGTGAAGCTTTCTTT.

The chain carries TRBV30 and TRBJ1-3; D gene unclear. The CDR3 has 15 residues. Germline CDR1 and CDR2: GTSNPN and SVGIG (reference sequence). Trimming took 0 bases from V and 0 from J, leaving 9 bases between them. The CDR3 loop is CAWSVIDFSGNTIYF. CDR3 bases: TGTGCCTGGAGTGTAATCGACTTCTCTGGAAACACCATATATTTT.

This chain connects TRBV9 to TRBJ2-1; 8 positions match TRBD2. The CDR3 length is 15 residues. CDR1 and CDR2 from the germline V gene are SGDLS and YYNGEE. V shed 2 bases, J shed 6 bases, and the junction held 7 bases outside the gene matches. The DNA of the CDR3 is TGTGCCAGCAGCGTCCGGGGGGGGCCGGGCAATGAGCAGTTCTTC. The encoded protein is CASSVRGGPGNEQFF.

The V gene is TRBV10-2, the J gene TRBJ2-1, with 8 positions matching TRBD2. This CDR3 has 13 residues. V shed 6 bases, J shed 6 bases, and the junction held 4 bases outside the gene matches. Germline lookup yields CDR1 WSHSY and CDR2 SAAADI. The CDR3 nucleotides read TGCGCCAGCAGACCGGGGGGGCTCAATGAGCAGTTCTTC. Translated: CASRPGGLNEQFF.

There are a few counts of this clone. The chain combines TRBV5-4 with TRBJ1-1; TRBD1 matches 9 bases. Per germline, CDR1 SGHNT and CDR2 YYREEE (reference sequence). The CDR3 has 14 residues. V was pared by 4 bases and J by 4 bases, with 5 bases of the junction left unmatched. DNA of the CDR3: TGTGCCAGCAGCGGACAGGGGAGGGCCACTGAAGCTTTCTTT. The encoded protein is CASSGQGRATEAFF.

This rearrangement joins TRBV27 to TRBJ2-3; 10 bases line up with TRBD2. This CDR3 has 18 amino acids. V lost 6 bases, J lost 3 bases, and 15 bases stayed unmatched. CDR1 is MNHEY and CDR2 is SMNVEV in the germline V gene (reference sequence). In DNA form, the CDR3 reads TGTGCCAGCAGCCCTCGACCGGGACTAGCGACGGTAACAGATACGCAGTATTTT. Translated: CASSPRPGLATVTDTQYF.

The rearrangement uses TRBV30 and TRBJ2-6, with 7 bases fitting TRBD1. The germline CDR1 and CDR2 sequences are GTSNPN and SVGIG (reference sequence). This CDR3 is 18 amino acids long. V was clipped by 1 base and J by 0 bases; unmatched bases: 9. The CDR3 DNA follows: TGTGCCTGGAGTGCCCCACAGGGGCGACCCTCTGGGGCCAACGTCCTGACTTTC. Translated, it gives CAWSAPQGRPSGANVLTF.

The genes are TRBV18 and TRBJ2-5; D may be TRBD1 (6 bases). TRBJ2-7 matches the DNA end more closely, so the J call is doubtful. The CDR3 is 15 residues long. Germline V CDR1 and CDR2: KGHSH, LQKENI. The CDR3 loop reads CASSPPSQGPYEQYF. CDR3 nucleotide sequence: TGTGCCAGCTCACCACCGAGCCAGGGGCCCTACGAGCAGTACTTC.

The rearrangement links TRBV5-1 to TRBJ2-1, with D possibly matching TRBD2 (5 bases). Trimming shortened V by 4 bases and J by 5 bases, and 13 bases separated the two germline ends. The CDR3 length is 14 residues. Germline V gene lookup returns CDR1 SGHRS and CDR2 YFSETQ. CDR3 amino acids: CASSGPPRDNEQFF. Written as DNA, the CDR3 is TGCGCCAGCAGCGGCCCCCCGCGGGACAATGAGCAGTTCTTC.

This chain uses TRBV30 with TRBJ1-5; D is undetermined. The V end was cut by 0 bases, the J end by 9 bases, with 15 bases between. The CDR3 extends over 14 amino acids. The germline gives CDR1 GTSNPN, CDR2 SVGIG (reference sequence). CDR3 region: CAWSVGAPTGPQHF. For the CDR3, the DNA is TGTGCCTGGAGTGTAGGCGCCCCCACGGGGCCCCAGCATTTT.

V gene TRBV18 combines with J gene TRBJ1-4; the match to TRBD1 covers 10 bases. The CDR3 spans 15 residues. The V gene's germline CDR1 is KGHSH and CDR2 LQKENI. After removal of 3 bases from V and 8 bases from J, the junction contained 6 bases not matched to a gene. The CDR3 region is CASSPGDRGEEKLFF. As DNA, the CDR3 is TGTGCCAGCTCACCTGGGGACAGGGGAGAAGAAAAACTGTTTTTT.

This chain connects TRBV5-1 to TRBJ1-3; perhaps TRBD1 as D (5 bases). Germline CDR1 SGHRS, CDR2 YFSETQ. Trimming shortened V by 4 bases and J by 1 base, and 9 bases separated the two germline ends. This CDR3 region has 14 residues. CDR3 amino acids: CASSPSGSGNTIYF. CDR3 nucleotides: TGCGCCAGCAGCCCGTCAGGGTCTGGAAACACCATATATTTT.

The V gene is TRBV30, the J gene TRBJ1-6; 10 bases are a match to TRBD1. Per germline, CDR1 GTSNPN and CDR2 SVGIG (reference sequence). The CDR3 extends over 13 amino acids. The junction had 1 base not matched to a gene; V was cut back by 4 bases and J by 7 bases. CDR3: CAWKGQGNSPLHF. The DNA of the CDR3 is TGTGCCTGGAAGGGACAGGGGAATTCACCCCTCCACTTT. Supplemented by reference TRBV30 and TRBJ1-6, the full variable domain reads SQTIHQWPATLVQPVGSPLSLECTVEGTSNPNLYWYRQAAGRGLQLLFYSVGIGQISSEVPQNLSASRPQDRQFILSSKKLLLSDSGFYLCAWKGQGNSPLHFGNGTRLTVT.

The chain employs TRBV19 and TRBJ1-1; the D is unclear. CDR3 length: 15 amino acids. Trimming took off 0 bases at V and 3 bases at J, with 11 bases between the two ends. CDR1 is LNHDA, CDR2 SQIVND, per germline (reference sequence). The CDR3 protein is CASSIEVGRDTEAFF. The CDR3 DNA follows: TGTGCCAGTAGTATAGAGGTCGGTCGGGACACTGAAGCTTTCTTT.

A note on this clone: This CDR3 is also generated by other DNA sequences in the sample. This chain connects TRBV5-1 to TRBJ2-7; no firm D call. From germline, CDR1 is SGHRS and CDR2 YFSETQ. This CDR3 has 12 amino acids. Trimming cost V 0 bases and J 2 bases, with 3 bases left between them. The CDR3 region is CASSLDTYEQYF. DNA of the CDR3: TGCGCCAGCAGCTTGGACACCTACGAGCAGTACTTC.

The rearrangement joins TRBV30 to TRBJ1-6; TRBD1 matches at 9 bases. CDR1 GTSNPN and CDR2 SVGIG come from the germline V gene (reference sequence). After removal of 5 bases from V and 6 bases from J, the junction contained 2 bases not matched to a gene. This CDR3 spans 13 amino acids. The CDR3 region has the DNA TGTGCCTGGGGGACAGGGATTAATTCACCCCTCCACTTT. It is translated as CAWGTGINSPLHF.

The chain employs TRBV4-2 and TRBJ2-1, with a weak D call TRBD1 (6 bases). Trimming stripped 4 bases from V and 10 bases from J, with 14 bases between. The CDR3 loop spans 13 amino acids. Looked up from germline, CDR1 is LGHNA and CDR2 is YNFKEQ. CDR3 nucleotides: TGTGCCAGCAGCCGGACAGTGACTGCCGAGCAGTTCTTC. As protein: CASSRTVTAEQFF.

V and J are TRBV5-5 and TRBJ2-7, with D possibly matching TRBD1 (6 bases). Germline V gene data show CDR1 as SGHKS and CDR2 as YYEKEE (reference sequence). V was pared by 4 bases and J by 3 bases, with 8 bases between. CDR3 length equals 12 residues. In DNA, the CDR3 is TGTGCCAGCAGCCCACAGGGCTACGAGCAGTACTTC. It translates to CASSPQGYEQYF. Full variable domain (remainder filled in from reference TRBV5-5 and TRBJ2-7): DAGVTQSPTHLIKTRGQQVTLRCSPISGHKSVSWYQQVLGQGPQFIFQYYEKEERGRGNFPDRFSARQFPNYSSELNVNALLLGDSALYLCASSPQGYEQYFGPGTRLTVT.

The genes are TRBV15 and TRBJ1-2; no firm D call. CDR1 LNHNV and CDR2 YYDKDF come from the germline V gene (reference sequence). V lost 0 bases, J lost 3 bases, and 11 bases lay in between. The CDR3 contains 15 residues. The CDR3 protein is CATSRDRGRYYGYTF. For the CDR3, the DNA is TGTGCCACCAGCAGAGATAGAGGGCGTTACTATGGCTACACCTTC.

A few counts support this clone. This CDR3 is CASSMVIGTQYF. CDR3 DNA: TGTGCCAGTAGTATGGTAATCGGGACCCAGTACTTC. This chain links TRBV19 with TRBJ2-5; D unresolved. The germline V gene encodes CDR1 LNHDA and CDR2 SQIVND (reference sequence). The CDR3 extends over 12 amino acids. V shed 3 bases and J shed 7 bases, with 9 bases lying between them.